This T cell receptor beta chain emerged from a study of T cells in women clearing cervical HPV infection. Some clones are missing from TCRdb's copy, which holds only in-frame ones; the method was immunoSEQ multiplex PCR. The listing records under 40,000 clones. The germline CDR1 and CDR2 sequences are SEHNR and FQNEAQ (reference sequence). The CDR3 runs 15 residues. Trimming stripped 5 bases from V and 3 bases from J, with 17 bases between. On this clone itself: The sequenced fragment ends 3 residues before the CDR3 boundary, so the rest is inferred from the germline J gene.

The chain has TRBV7-9 and TRBJ2-7, with a possible D match to TRBD2 (6 bases). This receptor was obtained from a woman aged 18 to 69 with a cervical HPV16 infection that either progressed to CIN3+ or cleared (not recorded which). The source material was blood buffy coat. This chain's CDR3 is CASSQRLVPYYEQYF. CDR3 bases read: TGTGCCAGCAGCCAACGACTAGTTCCCTACTACGAG.